The 28 T cell receptor beta chains in this list originate from one sample, sequenced in a study of cytomegalovirus exposure and HLA in healthy donors. PCR amplification relied on 60 Vbeta primers (plus 13 Jbeta primers). Clones were sequenced by immunoSEQ multiplex PCR, and TCRdb holds only the in-frame ones, with some missing. The sample lists over 130,000 clones; 70% to 85% were seen once. Input material: PBMCs. These receptors originate from a man aged 35-49 years in good health and CMV-seronegative.

This clone occurred once. One end of the junction fails to match germline, which may point to a read error. The genes are TRBV19 and TRBJ2-5, with 8 bases aligning to TRBD1. CDR3 length: 14 residues. Per germline, CDR1 LNHDA and CDR2 SQIVND (reference sequence). The DNA of the CDR3 is TGTGCCAGTAGTATTGGGACAGGCCAAGAGACCCGGTACTTC. Encoded protein: CASSIGTGQETRYF.

The chain couples TRBV4-2 to TRBJ1-1; 7 nucleotides line up with TRBD1. Germline assignment: CDR1 LGHNA and CDR2 YNFKEQ. J gave up 0 bases and V 0 bases, and 7 bases lay outside the gene matches. The CDR3 covers 17 residues. CDR3 in DNA: TGTGCCAGCAGCCAAGATCGTGGGACAGCTATGAACACTGAAGCTTTCTTT. Amino acids: CASSQDRGTAMNTEAFF.

The J gene is TRBJ2-3, the V gene TRBV12-1; the D call of TRBD2 is as the table states it, not checked on the DNA. TRBV12-1 counts as a pseudogene. The CDR3 is 18 amino acids. This CDR3 is CASSFVSAGLAGADTQYF. CDR3 DNA: TGTGCCAGCAGCTTTGTAAGCGCGGGACTAGCGGGAGCAGATACGCAGTATTTT.

This clone was seen just once. The J gene is TRBJ2-5, the V gene TRBV4-1; perhaps TRBD1 as D (5 bases). CDR3 length: 14 amino acids. Trimming removed 1 base from V and 5 bases from J, with 11 bases in between. Germline V CDR1 and CDR2: MGHRA, YSYEKL. The CDR3 protein is CASSQGAGMETQYF. CDR3 in DNA: TGCGCCAGCAGCCAAGGGGCAGGGATGGAGACCCAGTACTTC.

The rearrangement joins TRBV7-9 to TRBJ1-1, with 7 bases aligning to TRBD1. The CDR3 sequence is 14 residues long. The V segment lost 5 bases and the J segment 6 bases; nucleotides outside the gene matches: 9. The germline CDR1 and CDR2 sequences are SEHNR and FQNEAQ (reference sequence). The CDR3 sequence: CASSRGTERAEAFF. The DNA of the CDR3 is TGTGCCAGCAGCCGAGGGACAGAAAGGGCTGAAGCTTTCTTT.

J is TRBJ2-7 and V is TRBV10-2; 7 bases align to TRBD1. Germline V gives CDR1 WSHSY, CDR2 SAAADI. V was clipped by 8 bases and J by 6 bases; unmatched bases: 10. The CDR3 extends over 13 amino acids. This CDR3 reads CASEETGESEQYF. CDR3 bases: TGCGCCAGCGAAGAAACAGGGGAAAGCGAGCAGTACTTC.

The rearrangement joins TRBV18 to TRBJ2-7, with 9 bases aligning to TRBD2. V was pared by 2 bases and J by 3 bases, with 5 bases of the junction left unmatched. CDR1 and CDR2 from the germline V gene are KGHSH and LQKENI. There are 15 residues in the CDR3. The CDR3 DNA follows: TGTGCCAGCTCACCAGGGGCGGGAGGGGGCTACGAGCAGTACTTC. Translated: CASSPGAGGGYEQYF.

The rearrangement uses TRBV28 and TRBJ2-5; 7 nucleotides align to TRBD1. CDR1 is MDHEN, CDR2 SYDVKM, per germline. Unmatched junction bases numbered 6, after V lost 10 bases and J lost 1 base. This CDR3 is 13 amino acids long. CDR3 region: CATTGTVQETQYF. In nucleotides, the CDR3 is TGTGCCACCACCGGGACAGTCCAAGAGACCCAGTACTTC.

The V and J genes are TRBV6-5 and TRBJ1-2; D is unclear. The CDR3 spans 13 residues. V gave up 8 bases and J gave up 1 base, with 11 bases separating them. The V gene's germline CDR1 is MNHEY and CDR2 SVGAGI. CDR3 loop: CASSREGNYGYTF. The CDR3 bases are TGTGCCAGCTCAAGGGAGGGTAACTATGGCTACACCTTC.

The rearrangement uses TRBV10-3 and TRBJ2-5; D may be TRBD1 (5 bases). This CDR3 has 13 residues. Germline CDR1 is ENHRY and CDR2 is SYGVKD. V dropped 4 bases and J dropped 2 bases, with 8 bases sitting between them. The DNA of the CDR3 is TGTGCCATCAGTGTCCGACAGCAAGAGACCCAGTACTTC. It codes for CAISVRQQETQYF.

This chain joins TRBV27 and TRBJ2-7, with 10 bases aligning to TRBD2. CDR1 and CDR2 from the germline V gene are MNHEY and SMNVEV (reference sequence). Losses at the gene ends were 9 bases for V and 2 bases for J; bases not matched to a gene: 4. There are 13 residues in the CDR3. The CDR3 DNA sequence: TGTGCCAGTGGTCTAGCGGGAGCCTACGAGCAGTACTTC. Protein sequence: CASGLAGAYEQYF.

Only one count was recorded for this clone. The rearrangement joins TRBV5-4 to TRBJ2-5; D gene ambiguous. The ends were cut back, 0 bases at V and 4 bases at J, with 10 bases in the middle. Germline-derived CDR1 and CDR2 are SGHNT and YYREEE (reference sequence). This CDR3 is built from 14 residues. In DNA form, the CDR3 reads TGTGCCAGCAGCTTGGGGAGCGTGGGAGAGACCCAGTACTTC. Translating gives CASSLGSVGETQYF.

The chain employs TRBV2 and TRBJ1-2; 9 nucleotides line up with TRBD1. CDR1 is SNHLY, CDR2 FYNNEI, per germline. CDR3 length: 13 residues. V was clipped by 10 bases and J by 5 bases; unmatched bases: 8. The CDR3 is CAIIRDRAYGYTF. The DNA for the CDR3 is TGTGCCATTATTCGGGACAGGGCTTATGGCTACACCTTC.

The chain uses TRBV4-1 and TRBJ2-3; D is uncertain. Per the germline V gene, CDR1 is MGHRA and CDR2 is YSYEKL. Between the trimmed V and J ends, which lost 0 bases and 2 bases, there was a span of 9 bases. The CDR3 is made up of 15 amino acids. The CDR3 is CASSQDMANTDTQYF. CDR3 DNA sequence: TGCGCCAGCAGCCAAGACATGGCAAACACAGATACGCAGTATTTT.

V is TRBV27 and J is TRBJ2-7; 9 bases match TRBD1. Germline V gene data show CDR1 as MNHEY and CDR2 as SMNVEV (reference sequence). The CDR3 contains 14 residues. V shed 4 bases, J shed 3 bases, and the junction held 4 bases outside the gene matches. CDR3 DNA: TGTGCCAGCAGTTGGACAGGGGCTGACTACGAGCAGTACTTC. It yields the protein CASSWTGADYEQYF.

The chain employs TRBV4-2 and TRBJ2-1; 13 nucleotides match TRBD2. J gave up 9 bases and V 8 bases, and 4 bases lay outside the gene matches. The germline gives CDR1 LGHNA, CDR2 YNFKEQ. This CDR3 has 13 amino acids. The DNA for the CDR3 is TGTGCCAGCGGAGGACTAGCGGGAGTTGAGCAGTTCTTC. Translation gives CASGGLAGVEQFF.

The chain combines TRBV6-5 with TRBJ2-7; TRBD2 matches at 9 bases. V lost 1 base to trimming and J lost 4 bases; unmatched junction nucleotides: 8. Germline CDR1 reads MNHEY; CDR2 reads SVGAGI. The CDR3 covers 16 residues. CDR3 coding DNA: TGTGCCAGCAGTTACTTGGCGGGGGGGTTAATGTACGAGCAGTACTTC. This sequence encodes CASSYLAGGLMYEQYF.

The CDR3 here is CASSLDRVGEAFF. The DNA for the CDR3 is TGCGCCAGCAGCTTGGACAGGGTTGGTGAAGCTTTCTTT. The chain combines TRBV5-1 with TRBJ1-1; TRBD1 might be the D (6 bases). The CDR3 extends over 13 amino acids. Per the germline V gene, CDR1 is SGHRS and CDR2 is YFSETQ. The V end lost 0 bases, the J end lost 7 bases, and 10 bases lay between the germline ends.

The CDR3 is CASVPVGGWALSYEQYF. CDR3 bases: TGTGCCAGCGTACCGGTGGGAGGGTGGGCCTTGTCCTACGAGCAGTACTTC. This sequence joins TRBV28 and TRBJ2-7; 7 bases are shared with TRBD2. This CDR3 is built from 17 residues. Germline-derived CDR1 and CDR2 are MDHEN and SYDVKM. V lost 8 bases and J lost 1; bases outside the gene matches: 17.

The CDR3 nucleotides are TGTGCCAGCAGCACGACGGGGTCACCCCTCCACTTT. This codes for CASSTTGSPLHF. The chain couples TRBV7-2 to TRBJ1-6; D not resolved. This CDR3 contains 12 residues. The V and J ends lost 5 bases and 10 bases respectively, with 9 bases between them. CDR1 and CDR2 from the germline V gene are SGHTA and FQGNSA.

The chain joins TRBV6-5 to TRBJ1-1, with 9 bases fitting TRBD1. This CDR3 comprises 16 residues. V gave up 4 bases and J gave up 0 bases; unmatched junction bases: 6. In germline, CDR1 is MNHEY, CDR2 SVGAGI. CDR3 in DNA: TGTGCCAGCAGTTCCCCGACAGGGGGAATGAACACTGAAGCTTTCTTT. This encodes CASSSPTGGMNTEAFF.

The chain carries TRBV27 and TRBJ2-7; 7 bases match TRBD2. CDR1 and CDR2 (germline): MNHEY, SMNVEV (reference sequence). This CDR3 is 14 amino acids long. With V trimmed by 8 bases and J by 2 bases, 9 bases remained unmatched. CDR3 region: CASAGGTKAYEQYF. The DNA of the CDR3 is TGTGCCAGCGCCGGGGGGACGAAGGCCTACGAGCAGTACTTC.

The V call is TRBV29-1, the J call TRBJ1-2; TRBD1 aligns across 7 bases. From germline, CDR1 is SQVTM and CDR2 ANQGSEA. The CDR3 spans 14 residues. The ends lost 6 bases at V and 2 bases at J; junction bases unmatched: 9. In DNA form, the CDR3 reads TGCAGCGTAACGAAAACAGGGGACAACTATGGCTACACCTTC. Residues: CSVTKTGDNYGYTF.

The J gene is TRBJ2-5, the V gene TRBV7-3; D ambiguous. V was shortened by 0 bases and J by 0 bases, with 11 bases between the two germline ends. CDR3 length: 16 residues. Germline CDR1 and CDR2: SGHTA and FQGTGA. CDR3 sequence (DNA): TGTGCCAGCAGCTTAACGCCCGCCCGGGACCAAGAGACCCAGTACTTC. Its protein is CASSLTPARDQETQYF.

The V and J genes are TRBV27 and TRBJ1-5; a possible D gene is TRBD1 (5 bases). V lost 2 bases and J 3 bases, leaving 8 bases between the germline ends. The germline V gene has CDR1 MNHEY and CDR2 SMNVEV (reference sequence). This CDR3 is 14 amino acids long. DNA of the CDR3: TGTGCCAGCAGTTTAGCAGGGATCAATCAGCCCCAGCATTTT. Translating gives CASSLAGINQPQHF.

The rearrangement links TRBV7-2 to TRBJ2-2; D is ambiguous. CDR1 and CDR2 (germline): SGHTA, FQGNSA. The CDR3 contains 12 residues. With 4 bases removed from V and 4 bases from J, the gap between germline ends came to 4 bases. The CDR3 loop is CASSSPTGELFF. CDR3 coding DNA: TGTGCCAGCAGCTCTCCCACCGGGGAGCTGTTTTTT.

The chain employs TRBV29-1 and TRBJ2-5, with TRBD2 matching over 9 bases. Germline V gives CDR1 SQVTM, CDR2 ANQGSEA. This CDR3 is 11 amino acids long. V trimming: 7 bases; J trimming: 5 bases; junction bases outside the gene matches: 2. CDR3 sequence: CSGRGGETQYF. The CDR3 region has the DNA TGCAGCGGGCGGGGGGGGGAGACCCAGTACTTC.

The J gene is TRBJ1-3, the V gene TRBV9; D gene ambiguous. This CDR3 is built from 15 residues. Germline V gene lookup returns CDR1 SGDLS and CDR2 YYNGEE. Trimming took 2 bases from V and 0 from J, leaving 9 bases between them. CDR3 sequence (DNA): TGTGCCAGCAGCGTTGACGGGAGCTCTGGAAACACCATATATTTT. It specifies CASSVDGSSGNTIYF.